The source of this T cell receptor beta chain is a study of blood T cells in healthy people across ages. Investigators took about 9.2 milliliters of peripheral blood from every donor. The authors ran a second PCR of 7 to 11 cycles using a sample-barcoded 5' primer and a J-beta primer mix. TCRdb used MiXCR to reprocess the 5' RACE reads, holding one entry per CDR3 protein. The table lists 1.5 million to 2 million distinct CDR3 sequences, 49% of them singletons. This clonotype has only one observation. Trimming removed 10 bases from V and 2 bases from J; junction bases left unmatched: 12. Germline V gives CDR1 KGHDR, CDR2 SFDVKD. This CDR3 region has 16 residues.

This rearrangement joins TRBV24-1 to TRBJ2-3; 9 nucleotides align to TRBD2. This clonotype was sampled from a middle-aged woman in good health. The sample taken for sequencing was blood. CDR3 sequence (DNA): TGTGCCACAGGGGTAGCGAGCGGGGGGACCACAGATACGCAGTATTTT. It translates to CATGVASGGTTDTQYF.